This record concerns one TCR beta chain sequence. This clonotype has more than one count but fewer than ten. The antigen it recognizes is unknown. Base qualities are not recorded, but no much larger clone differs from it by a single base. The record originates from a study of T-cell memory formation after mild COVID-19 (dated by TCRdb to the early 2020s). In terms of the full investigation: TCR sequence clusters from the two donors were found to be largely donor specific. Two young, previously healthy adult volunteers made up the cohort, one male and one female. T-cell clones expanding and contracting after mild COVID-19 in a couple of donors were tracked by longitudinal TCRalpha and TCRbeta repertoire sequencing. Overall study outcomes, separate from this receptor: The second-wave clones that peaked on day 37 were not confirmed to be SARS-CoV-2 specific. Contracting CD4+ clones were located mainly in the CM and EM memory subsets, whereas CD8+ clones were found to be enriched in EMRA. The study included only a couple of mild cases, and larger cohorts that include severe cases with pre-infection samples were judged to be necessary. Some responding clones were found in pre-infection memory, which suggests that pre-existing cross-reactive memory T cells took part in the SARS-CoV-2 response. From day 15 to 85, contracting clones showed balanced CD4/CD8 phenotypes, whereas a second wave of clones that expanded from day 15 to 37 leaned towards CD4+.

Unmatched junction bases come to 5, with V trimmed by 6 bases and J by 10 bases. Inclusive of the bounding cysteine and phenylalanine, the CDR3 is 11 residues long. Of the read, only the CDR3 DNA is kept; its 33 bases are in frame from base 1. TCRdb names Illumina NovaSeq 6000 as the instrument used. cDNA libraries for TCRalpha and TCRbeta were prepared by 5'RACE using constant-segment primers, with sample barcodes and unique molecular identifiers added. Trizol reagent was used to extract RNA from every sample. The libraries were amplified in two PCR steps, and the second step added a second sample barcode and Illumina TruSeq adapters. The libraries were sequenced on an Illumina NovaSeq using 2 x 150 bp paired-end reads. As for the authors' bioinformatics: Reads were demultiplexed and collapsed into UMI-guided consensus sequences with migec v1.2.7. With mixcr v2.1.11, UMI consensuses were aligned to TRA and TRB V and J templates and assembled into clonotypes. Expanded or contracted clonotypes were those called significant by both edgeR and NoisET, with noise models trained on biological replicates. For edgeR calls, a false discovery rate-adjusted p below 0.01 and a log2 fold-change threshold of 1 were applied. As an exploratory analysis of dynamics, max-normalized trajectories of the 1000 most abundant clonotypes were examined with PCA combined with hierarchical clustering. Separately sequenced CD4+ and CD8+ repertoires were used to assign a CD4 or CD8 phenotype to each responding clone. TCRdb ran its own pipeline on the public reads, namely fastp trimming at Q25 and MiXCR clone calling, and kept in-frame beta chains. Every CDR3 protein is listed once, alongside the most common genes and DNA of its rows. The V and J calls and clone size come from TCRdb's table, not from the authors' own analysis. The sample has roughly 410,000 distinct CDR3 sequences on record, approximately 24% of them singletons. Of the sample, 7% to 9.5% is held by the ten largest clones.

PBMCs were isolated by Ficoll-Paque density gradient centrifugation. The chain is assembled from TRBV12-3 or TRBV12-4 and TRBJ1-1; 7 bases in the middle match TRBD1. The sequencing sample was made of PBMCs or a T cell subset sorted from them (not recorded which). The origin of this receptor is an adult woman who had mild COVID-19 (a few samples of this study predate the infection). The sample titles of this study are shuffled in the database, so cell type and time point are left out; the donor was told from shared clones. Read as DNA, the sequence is TGTGCCAGCAGCGGGGACAGTGGAGCTTTCTTT. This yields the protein CASSGDSGAFF.